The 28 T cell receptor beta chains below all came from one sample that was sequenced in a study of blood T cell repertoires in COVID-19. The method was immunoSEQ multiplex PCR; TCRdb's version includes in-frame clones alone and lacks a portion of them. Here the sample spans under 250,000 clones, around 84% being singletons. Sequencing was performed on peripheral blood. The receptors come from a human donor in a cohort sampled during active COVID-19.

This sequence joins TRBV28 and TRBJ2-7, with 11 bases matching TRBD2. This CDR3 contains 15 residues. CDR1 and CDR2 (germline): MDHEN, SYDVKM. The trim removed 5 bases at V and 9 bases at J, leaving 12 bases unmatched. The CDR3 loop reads CASSPVAGGPSTQYF. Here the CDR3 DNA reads TGTGCCAGCAGTCCCGTAGCGGGAGGGCCTTCGACGCAGTACTTC. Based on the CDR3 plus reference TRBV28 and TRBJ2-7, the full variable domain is DVKVTQSSRYLVKRTGEKVFLECVQDMDHENMFWYRQDPGLGLRLIYFSYDVKMKEKGDIPEGYSVSREKKERFSLILESASTNQTSMYLCASSPVAGGPSTQYFGPGTRLTVT.

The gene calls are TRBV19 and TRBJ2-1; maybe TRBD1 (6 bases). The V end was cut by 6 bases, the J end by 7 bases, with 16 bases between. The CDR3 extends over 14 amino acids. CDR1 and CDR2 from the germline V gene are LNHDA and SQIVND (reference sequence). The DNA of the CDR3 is TGTGCCAGTAGCTCCGTGGACAGCAAAAATGAGCAGTTCTTC. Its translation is CASSSVDSKNEQFF.

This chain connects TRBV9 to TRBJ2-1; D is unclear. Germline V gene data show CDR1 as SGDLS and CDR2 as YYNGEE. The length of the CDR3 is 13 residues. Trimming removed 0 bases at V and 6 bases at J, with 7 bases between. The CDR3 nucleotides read TGTGCCAGCAGCGTAGGTACGGTCAATGAGCAGTTCTTC. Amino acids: CASSVGTVNEQFF. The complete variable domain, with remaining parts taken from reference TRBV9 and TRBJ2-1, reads DSGVTQTPKHLITATGQRVTLRCSPRSGDLSVYWYQQSLDQGLQFLIQYYNGEERAKGNILERFSAQQFPDLHSELNLSSLELGDSALYFCASSVGTVNEQFFGPGTRLTVL.

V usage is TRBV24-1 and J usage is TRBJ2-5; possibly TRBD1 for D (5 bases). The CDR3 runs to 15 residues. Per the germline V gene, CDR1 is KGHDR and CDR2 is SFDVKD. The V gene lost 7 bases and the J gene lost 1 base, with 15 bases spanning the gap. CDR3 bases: TGTGCCACCAGCCCTGGACATTCTTCCCAAGAGACCCAGTACTTC. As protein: CATSPGHSSQETQYF.

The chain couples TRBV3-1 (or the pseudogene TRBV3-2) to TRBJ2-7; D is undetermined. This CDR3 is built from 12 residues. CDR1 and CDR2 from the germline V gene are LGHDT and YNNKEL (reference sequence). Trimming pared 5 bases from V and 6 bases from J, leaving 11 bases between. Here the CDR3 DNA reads TGTGCCAGCAGCTCCTGGGCCTCCGAGCAGTACTTC. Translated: CASSSWASEQYF.

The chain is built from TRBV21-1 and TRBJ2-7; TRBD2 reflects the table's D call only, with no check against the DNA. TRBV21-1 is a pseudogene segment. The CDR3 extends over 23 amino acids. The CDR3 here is CASSHPPQRATSGRPQPSYEQYF. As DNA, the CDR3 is TGTGCCAGCAGCCACCCCCCCCAAAGGGCTACTAGCGGGAGGCCCCAGCCCTCCTACGAGCAGTACTTC.

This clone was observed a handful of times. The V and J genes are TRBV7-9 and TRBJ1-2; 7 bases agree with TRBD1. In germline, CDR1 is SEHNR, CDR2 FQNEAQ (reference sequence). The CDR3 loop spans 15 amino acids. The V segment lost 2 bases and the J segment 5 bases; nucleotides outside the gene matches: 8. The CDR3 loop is CASSLYDRTGYGYTF. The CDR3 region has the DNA TGTGCCAGCAGCTTATACGATCGGACAGGATATGGCTACACCTTC.

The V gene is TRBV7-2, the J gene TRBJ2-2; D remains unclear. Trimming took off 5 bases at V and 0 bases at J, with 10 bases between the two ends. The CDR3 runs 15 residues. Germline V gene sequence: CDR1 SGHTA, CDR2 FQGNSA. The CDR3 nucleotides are TGTGCCAGCAGCCCGAGCGTCGCGAACACCGGGGAGCTGTTTTTT. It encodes CASSPSVANTGELFF.

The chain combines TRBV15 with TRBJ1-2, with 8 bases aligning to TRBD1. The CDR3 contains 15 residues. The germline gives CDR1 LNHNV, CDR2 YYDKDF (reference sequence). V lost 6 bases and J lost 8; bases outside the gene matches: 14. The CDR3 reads CATRVGQGDSGGYTF. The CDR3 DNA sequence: TGTGCCACCAGGGTTGGACAGGGTGATTCGGGCGGCTACACCTTC.

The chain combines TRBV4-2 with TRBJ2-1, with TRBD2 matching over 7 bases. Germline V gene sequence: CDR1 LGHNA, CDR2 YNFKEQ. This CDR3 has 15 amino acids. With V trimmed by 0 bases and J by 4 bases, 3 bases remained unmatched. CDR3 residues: CASSQEGGQYNEQFF. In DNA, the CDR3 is TGTGCCAGCAGCCAAGAGGGAGGGCAATACAATGAGCAGTTCTTC.

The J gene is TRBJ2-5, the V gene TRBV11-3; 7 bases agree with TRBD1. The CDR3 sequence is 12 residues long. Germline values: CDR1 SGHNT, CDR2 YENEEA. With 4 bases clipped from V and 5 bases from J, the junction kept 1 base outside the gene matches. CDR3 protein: CASSSDRETQYF. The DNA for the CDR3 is TGTGCCAGCAGCTCGGACAGGGAGACCCAGTACTTC.

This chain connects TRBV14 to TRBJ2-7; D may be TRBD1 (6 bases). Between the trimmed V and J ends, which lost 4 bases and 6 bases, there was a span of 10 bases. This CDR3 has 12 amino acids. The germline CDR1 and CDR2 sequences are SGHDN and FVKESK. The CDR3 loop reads CASSPQGVEQYF. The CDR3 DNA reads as TGTGCCAGCAGCCCACAGGGTGTCGAGCAGTACTTC. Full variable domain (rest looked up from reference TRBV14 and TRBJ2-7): EAGVTQFPSHSVIEKGQTVTLRCDPISGHDNLYWYRRVMGKEIKFLLHFVKESKQDESGMPNNRFLAERTGGTYSTLKVQPAELEDSGVYFCASSPQGVEQYFGPGTRLTVT.

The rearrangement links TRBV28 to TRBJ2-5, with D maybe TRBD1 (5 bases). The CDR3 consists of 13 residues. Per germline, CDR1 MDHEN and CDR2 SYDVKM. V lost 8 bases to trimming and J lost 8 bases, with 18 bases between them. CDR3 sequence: CASLGHGLGTQYF. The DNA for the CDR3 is TGTGCCAGCCTCGGACACGGGTTAGGAACCCAGTACTTC.

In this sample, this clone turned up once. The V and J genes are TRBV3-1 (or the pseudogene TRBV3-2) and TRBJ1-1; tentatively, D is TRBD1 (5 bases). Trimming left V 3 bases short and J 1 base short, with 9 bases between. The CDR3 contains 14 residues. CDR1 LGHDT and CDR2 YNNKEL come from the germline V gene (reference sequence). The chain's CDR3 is CASSQKTENTEAFF. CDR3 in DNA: TGTGCCAGCAGCCAGAAGACAGAGAACACTGAAGCTTTCTTT.

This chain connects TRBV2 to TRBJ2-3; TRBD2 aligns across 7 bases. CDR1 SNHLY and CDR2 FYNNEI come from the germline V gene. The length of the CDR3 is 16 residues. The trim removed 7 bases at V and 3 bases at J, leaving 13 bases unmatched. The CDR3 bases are TGTGCCAGCACCCGCCTCTCTCCAGCGGGAACAGATACGCAGTATTTT. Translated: CASTRLSPAGTDTQYF.

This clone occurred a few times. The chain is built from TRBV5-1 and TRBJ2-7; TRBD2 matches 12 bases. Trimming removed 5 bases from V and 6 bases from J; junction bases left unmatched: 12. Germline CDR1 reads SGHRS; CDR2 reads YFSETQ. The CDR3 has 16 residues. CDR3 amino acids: CASSSIGLAGSFEQYF. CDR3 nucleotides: TGCGCCAGCAGTTCTATTGGACTAGCGGGATCTTTCGAGCAGTACTTC.

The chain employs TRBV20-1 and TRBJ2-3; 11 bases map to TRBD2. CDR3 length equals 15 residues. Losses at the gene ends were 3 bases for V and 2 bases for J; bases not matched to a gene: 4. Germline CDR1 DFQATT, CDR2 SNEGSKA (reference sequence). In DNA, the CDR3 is TGCAGTGCTAGTCAACTAGCGGGGGACACAGATACGCAGTATTTT. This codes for CSASQLAGDTDTQYF.

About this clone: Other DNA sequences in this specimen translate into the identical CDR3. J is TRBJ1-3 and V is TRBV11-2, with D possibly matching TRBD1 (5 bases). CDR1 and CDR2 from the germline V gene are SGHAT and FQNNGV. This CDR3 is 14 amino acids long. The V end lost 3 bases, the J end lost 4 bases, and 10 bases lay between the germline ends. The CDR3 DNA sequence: TGTGCCAGCAGCTTCCAGGGATCCGGAAACACCATATATTTT. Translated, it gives CASSFQGSGNTIYF.

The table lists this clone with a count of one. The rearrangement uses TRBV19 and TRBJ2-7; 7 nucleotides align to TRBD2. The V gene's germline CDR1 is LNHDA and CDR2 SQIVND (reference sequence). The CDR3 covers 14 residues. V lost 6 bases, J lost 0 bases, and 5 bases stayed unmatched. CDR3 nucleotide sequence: TGTGCCAGTAGGACTAGCCGGAGCTCCTACGAGCAGTACTTC. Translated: CASRTSRSSYEQYF.

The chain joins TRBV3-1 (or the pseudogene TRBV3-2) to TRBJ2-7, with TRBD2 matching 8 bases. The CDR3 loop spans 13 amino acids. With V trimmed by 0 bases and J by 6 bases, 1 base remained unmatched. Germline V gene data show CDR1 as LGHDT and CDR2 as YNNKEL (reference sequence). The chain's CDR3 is CASSQDLAGEQYF. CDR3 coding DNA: TGTGCCAGCAGCCAAGACCTAGCGGGCGAGCAGTACTTC.

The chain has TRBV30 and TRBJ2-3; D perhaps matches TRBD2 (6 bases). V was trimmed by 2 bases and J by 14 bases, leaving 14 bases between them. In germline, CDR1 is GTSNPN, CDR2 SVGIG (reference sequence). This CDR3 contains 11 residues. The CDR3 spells CAWSPPGLLYF. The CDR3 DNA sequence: TGTGCCTGGAGTCCTCCGGGACTGTTGTATTTT.

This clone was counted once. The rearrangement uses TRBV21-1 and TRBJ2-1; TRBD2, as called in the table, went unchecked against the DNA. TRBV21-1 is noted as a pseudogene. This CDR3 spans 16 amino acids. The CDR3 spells CASSKSGTSGYNEQFF. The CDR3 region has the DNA TGTGCCAGCAGCAAAAGTGGAACTAGCGGCTACAATGAGCAGTTCTTC.

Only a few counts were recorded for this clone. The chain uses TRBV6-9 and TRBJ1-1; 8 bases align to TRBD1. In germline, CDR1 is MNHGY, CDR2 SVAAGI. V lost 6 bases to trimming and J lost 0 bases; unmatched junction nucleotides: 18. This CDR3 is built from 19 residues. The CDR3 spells CASSGDPSDRVKLNTEAFF. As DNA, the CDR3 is TGTGCCAGCAGCGGGGACCCATCGGACAGGGTAAAACTGAACACTGAAGCTTTCTTT.

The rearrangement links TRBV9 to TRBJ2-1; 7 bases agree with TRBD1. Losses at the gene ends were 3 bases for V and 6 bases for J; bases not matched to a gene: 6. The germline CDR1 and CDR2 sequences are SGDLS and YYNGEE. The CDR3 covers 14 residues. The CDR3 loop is CASSANPGGNEQFF. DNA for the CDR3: TGTGCCAGCAGCGCAAATCCAGGGGGCAATGAGCAGTTCTTC.

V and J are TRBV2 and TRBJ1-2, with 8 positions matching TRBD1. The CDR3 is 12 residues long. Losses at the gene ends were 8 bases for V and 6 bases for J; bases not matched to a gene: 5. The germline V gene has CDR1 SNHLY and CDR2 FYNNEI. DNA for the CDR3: TGTGCCAGCCTTCCGGGACAGGATGGCTACACCTTC. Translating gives CASLPGQDGYTF. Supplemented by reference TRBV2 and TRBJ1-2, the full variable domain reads EPEVTQTPSHQVTQMGQEVILRCVPISNHLYFYWYRQILGQKVEFLVSFYNNEISEKSEIFDDQFSVERPDGSNFTLKIRSTKLEDSAMYFCASLPGQDGYTFGSGTRLTVV.

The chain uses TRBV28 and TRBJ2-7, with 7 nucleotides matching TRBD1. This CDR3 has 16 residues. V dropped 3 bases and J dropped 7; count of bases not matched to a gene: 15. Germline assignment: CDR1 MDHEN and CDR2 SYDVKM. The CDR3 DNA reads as TGTGCCAGCAGTTTGTGGGCCGGGACAGAAGCGGAAGAGCAGTACTTC. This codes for CASSLWAGTEAEEQYF.

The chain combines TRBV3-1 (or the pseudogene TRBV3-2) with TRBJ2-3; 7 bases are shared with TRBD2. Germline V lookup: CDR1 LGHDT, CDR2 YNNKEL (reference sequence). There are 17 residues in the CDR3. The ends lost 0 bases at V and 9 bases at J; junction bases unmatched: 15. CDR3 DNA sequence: TGTGCCAGCAGCCAAGATACAGCGGGGCTTAAAGGGAGCACGCAGTATTTT. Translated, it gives CASSQDTAGLKGSTQYF.

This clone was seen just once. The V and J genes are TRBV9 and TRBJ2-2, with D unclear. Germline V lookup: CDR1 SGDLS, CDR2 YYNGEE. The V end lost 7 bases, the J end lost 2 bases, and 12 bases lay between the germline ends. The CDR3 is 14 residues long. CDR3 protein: CASGGAVNTGELFF. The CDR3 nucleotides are TGTGCCAGCGGCGGCGCGGTAAACACCGGGGAGCTGTTTTTT.